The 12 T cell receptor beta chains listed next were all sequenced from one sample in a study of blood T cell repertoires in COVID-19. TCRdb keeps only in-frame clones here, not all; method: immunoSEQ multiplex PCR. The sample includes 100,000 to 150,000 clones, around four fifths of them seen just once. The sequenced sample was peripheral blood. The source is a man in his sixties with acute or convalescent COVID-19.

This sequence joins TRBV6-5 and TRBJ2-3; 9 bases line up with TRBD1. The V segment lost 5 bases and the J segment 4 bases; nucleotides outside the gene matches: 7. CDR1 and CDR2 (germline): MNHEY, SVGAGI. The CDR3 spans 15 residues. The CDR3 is CASSLGTGSPDTQYF. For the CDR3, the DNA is TGTGCCAGCAGTCTTGGGACAGGGAGTCCAGATACGCAGTATTTT.

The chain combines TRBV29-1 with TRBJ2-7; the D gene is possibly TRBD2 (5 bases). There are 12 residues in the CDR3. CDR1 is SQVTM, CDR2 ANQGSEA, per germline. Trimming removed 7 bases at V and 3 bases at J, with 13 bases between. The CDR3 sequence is CSARRRNYEQYF. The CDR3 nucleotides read TGCAGCGCGCGGCGGAGGAACTACGAGCAGTACTTC.

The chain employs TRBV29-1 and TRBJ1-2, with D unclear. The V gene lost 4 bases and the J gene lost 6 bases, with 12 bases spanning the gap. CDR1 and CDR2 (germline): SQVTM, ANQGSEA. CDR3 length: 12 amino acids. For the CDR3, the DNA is TGCAGCGTTGTACGGGATACCGATGGCTACACCTTC. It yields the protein CSVVRDTDGYTF.

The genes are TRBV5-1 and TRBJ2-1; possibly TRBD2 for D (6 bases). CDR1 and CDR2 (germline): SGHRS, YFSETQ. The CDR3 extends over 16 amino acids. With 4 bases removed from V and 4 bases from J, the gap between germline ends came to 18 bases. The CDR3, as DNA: TGCGCCAGCAGCGCAGACTCGGGAGCCCTATACAATGAGCAGTTCTTC. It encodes CASSADSGALYNEQFF.

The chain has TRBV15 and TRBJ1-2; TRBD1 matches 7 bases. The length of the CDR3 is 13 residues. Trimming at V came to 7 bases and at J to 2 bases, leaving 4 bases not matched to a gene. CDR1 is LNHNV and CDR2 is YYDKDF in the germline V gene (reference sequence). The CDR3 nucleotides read TGTGCCACCAAACCGGGACAGAACTATGGCTACACCTTC. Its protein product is CATKPGQNYGYTF. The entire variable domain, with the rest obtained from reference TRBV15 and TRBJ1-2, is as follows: DAMVIQNPRYQVTQFGKPVTLSCSQTLNHNVMYWYQQKSSQAPKLLFHYYDKDFNNEADTPDNFQSRRPNTSFCFLDIRSPGLGDTAMYLCATKPGQNYGYTFGSGTRLTVV.

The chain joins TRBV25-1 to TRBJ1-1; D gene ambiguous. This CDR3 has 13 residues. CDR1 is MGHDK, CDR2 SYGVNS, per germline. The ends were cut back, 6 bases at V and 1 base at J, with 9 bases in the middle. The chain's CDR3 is CASRGRQNTEAFF. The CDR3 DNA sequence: TGTGCCAGCAGGGGGAGGCAGAACACTGAAGCTTTCTTT.

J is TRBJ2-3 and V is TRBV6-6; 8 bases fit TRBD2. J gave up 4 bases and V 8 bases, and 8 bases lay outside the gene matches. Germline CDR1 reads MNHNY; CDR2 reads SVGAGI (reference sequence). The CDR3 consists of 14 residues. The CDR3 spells CASLAGGAADTQYF. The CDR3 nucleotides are TGTGCCAGCCTTGCGGGGGGCGCGGCAGATACGCAGTATTTT.

Here the CDR3 reads CATPRRETQYF. The CDR3 nucleotides read TGCGCCACCCCCCGTCGGGAGACCCAGTACTTC. V is TRBV10-1 and J is TRBJ2-5; the D is unclear. This CDR3 contains 11 residues. CDR1 is WNHNN and CDR2 is SYGVQD in the germline V gene (reference sequence). The V end was cut by 10 bases, the J end by 5 bases, with 11 bases between.

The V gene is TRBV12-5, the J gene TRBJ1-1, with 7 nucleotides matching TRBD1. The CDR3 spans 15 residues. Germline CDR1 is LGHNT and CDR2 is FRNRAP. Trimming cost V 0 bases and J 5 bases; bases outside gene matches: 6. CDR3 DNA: TGTGCTAGTGGTTTGGTACCAGACAGGGAGACTGAAGCTTTCTTT. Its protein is CASGLVPDRETEAFF.

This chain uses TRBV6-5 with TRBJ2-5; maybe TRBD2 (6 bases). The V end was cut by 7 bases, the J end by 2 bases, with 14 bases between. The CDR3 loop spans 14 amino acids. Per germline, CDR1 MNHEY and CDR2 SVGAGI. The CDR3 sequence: CASTGQGGQETQYF. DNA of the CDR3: TGTGCCAGCACCGGCCAGGGAGGACAAGAGACCCAGTACTTC.

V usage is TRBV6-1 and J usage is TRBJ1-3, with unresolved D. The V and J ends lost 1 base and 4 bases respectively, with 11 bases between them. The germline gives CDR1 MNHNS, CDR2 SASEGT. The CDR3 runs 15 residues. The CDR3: CASSEGWAGGNTIYF. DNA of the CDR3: TGTGCCAGCAGTGAAGGTTGGGCGGGGGGAAACACCATATATTTT.

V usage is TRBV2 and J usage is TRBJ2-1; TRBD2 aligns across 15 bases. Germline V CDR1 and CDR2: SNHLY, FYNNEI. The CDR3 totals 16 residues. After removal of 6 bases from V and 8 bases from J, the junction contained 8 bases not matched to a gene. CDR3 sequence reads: CASRRTSGGALDEQFF. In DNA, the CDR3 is TGTGCCAGCAGGAGGACTAGCGGGGGGGCCCTGGATGAGCAGTTCTTC.